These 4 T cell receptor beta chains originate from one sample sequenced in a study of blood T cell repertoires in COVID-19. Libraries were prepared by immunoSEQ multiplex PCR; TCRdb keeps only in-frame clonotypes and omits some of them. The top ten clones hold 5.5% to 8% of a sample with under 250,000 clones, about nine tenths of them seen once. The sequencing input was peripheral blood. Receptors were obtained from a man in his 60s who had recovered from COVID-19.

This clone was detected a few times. This chain's CDR3 is CASSQVQGFAYGYTF. CDR3 bases: TGCGCCAGCAGCCAAGTCCAGGGGTTCGCGTATGGCTACACCTTC. This rearrangement joins TRBV4-1 to TRBJ1-2; weak D call: TRBD1 (6 bases). The V end was cut by 1 base, the J end by 5 bases, with 14 bases between. The CDR3 is made up of 15 amino acids. Per the germline V gene, CDR1 is MGHRA and CDR2 is YSYEKL.

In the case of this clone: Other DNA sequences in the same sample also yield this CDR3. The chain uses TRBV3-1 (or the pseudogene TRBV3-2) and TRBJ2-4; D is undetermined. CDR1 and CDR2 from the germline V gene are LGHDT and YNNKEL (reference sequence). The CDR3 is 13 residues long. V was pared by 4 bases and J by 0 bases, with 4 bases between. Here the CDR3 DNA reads TGTGCCAGCAGCCTACTAGCCAAAAACATTCAGTACTTC. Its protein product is CASSLLAKNIQYF.

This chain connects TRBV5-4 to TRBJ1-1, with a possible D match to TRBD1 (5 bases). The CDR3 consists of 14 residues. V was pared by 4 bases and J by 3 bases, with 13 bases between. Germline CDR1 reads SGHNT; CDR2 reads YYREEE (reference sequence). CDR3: CASSNRLGDTEAFF. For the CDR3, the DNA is TGTGCCAGCAGCAACCGGTTAGGGGACACTGAAGCTTTCTTT.

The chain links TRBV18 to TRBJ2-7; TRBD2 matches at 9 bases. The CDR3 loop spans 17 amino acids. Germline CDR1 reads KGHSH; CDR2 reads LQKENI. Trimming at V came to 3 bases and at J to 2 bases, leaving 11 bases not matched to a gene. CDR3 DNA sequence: TGTGCCAGCTCACCCCCTTTCAGCGGGGGGTCCCCCTACGAGCAGTACTTC. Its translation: CASSPPFSGGSPYEQYF.